The entry below describes one TCR beta chain. The antigen is unknown. The repertoire was sequenced with immunoSEQ multiplex PCR; TCRdb's copy has only in-frame clones and lacks some. The sample has about 120,000 clones; nearly 90% are singletons. These data are taken from a study of cytomegalovirus exposure and HLA in healthy donors. Germline V lookup: CDR1 MNHNY, CDR2 SVGAGI (reference sequence). The germline V and J ends were trimmed by 6 bases and 2 bases, with 10 bases remaining between them. This CDR3 has 13 residues. The study's findings and limits: The CMV antigen specificity of a few CMV-associated chains was confirmed through in vitro analysis. Among TCR sequences, most were rare, though some public TCRs appeared in many donors. The finding came from a later analysis; first-cohort TCR clusters tended to co-occur in the 90 to 150 validation repertoires. The study put 150 to 200 TCR beta chains on its list as cytomegalovirus-associated.

The V gene is TRBV6-6, the J gene TRBJ2-5, with D possibly being TRBD1 (5 bases). The sample was PBMCs. The TCR comes from a woman in her late teens or twenties in good health and CMV-seronegative. CDR3 region: CASRGAVQETQYF. CDR3 bases: TGTGCCAGCAGAGGGGCGGTGCAAGAGACCCAGTACTTC.